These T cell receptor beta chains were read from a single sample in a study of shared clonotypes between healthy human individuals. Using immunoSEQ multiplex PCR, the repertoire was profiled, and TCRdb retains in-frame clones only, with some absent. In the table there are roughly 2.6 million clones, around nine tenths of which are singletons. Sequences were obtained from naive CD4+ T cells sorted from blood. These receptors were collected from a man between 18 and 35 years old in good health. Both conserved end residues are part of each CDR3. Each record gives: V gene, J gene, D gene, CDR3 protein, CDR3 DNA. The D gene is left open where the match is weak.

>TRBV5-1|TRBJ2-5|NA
CASSLGEGQETQYF
TGCGCCAGCAGCTTGGGTGAAGGTCAAGAGACCCAGTACTTC
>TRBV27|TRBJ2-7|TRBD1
CASSSTSGTGGGVYEQYF
TGTGCCAGCAGCTCAACATCCGGGACAGGGGGTGGTGTTTACGAGCAGTACTTC
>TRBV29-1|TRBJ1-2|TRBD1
CSVERQGDGYTF
TGCAGCGTTGAAAGGCAGGGGGATGGCTACACCTTC
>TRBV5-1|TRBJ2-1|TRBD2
CASSLPTGTSGNEQFF
TGCGCCAGCAGCCTTCCAACCGGGACTAGCGGCAATGAGCAGTTCTTC
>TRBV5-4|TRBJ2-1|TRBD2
CASSAGTSGREQFF
TGTGCCAGCAGCGCCGGGACTAGCGGGAGAGAGCAGTTCTTC
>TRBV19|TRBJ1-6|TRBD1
CASKDRGVGSYNSPLHF
TGTGCCAGTAAAGACAGGGGTGTAGGCTCCTATAATTCACCCCTCCACTTT
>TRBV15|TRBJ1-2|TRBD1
CATSRETGFTYGYTF
TGTGCCACCAGCAGAGAGACAGGGTTTACCTATGGCTACACCTTC
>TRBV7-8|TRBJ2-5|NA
CASRRTIQETQYF
TGTGCCAGCAGGAGGACTATCCAAGAGACCCAGTACTTC
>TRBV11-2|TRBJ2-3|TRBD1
CASSLAGGGNTDTQYF
TGTGCCAGCAGCTTAGCAGGGGGCGGAAACACAGATACGCAGTATTTT
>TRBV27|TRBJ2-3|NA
CASKGGAATDTQYF
TGTGCCAGCAAGGGGGGGGCCGCGACAGATACGCAGTATTTT
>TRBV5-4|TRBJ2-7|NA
CASSLDHRDSYEQYF
TGTGCCAGCAGCTTGGACCACAGGGATTCCTACGAGCAGTACTTC
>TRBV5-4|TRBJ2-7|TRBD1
CASSLGGGQGTYEQYF
TGTGCCAGCAGCTTGGGGGGGGGACAGGGCACCTACGAGCAGTACTTC
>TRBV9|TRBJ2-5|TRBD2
CASSVSGGIQETQYF
TGTGCCAGCAGCGTTAGCGGGGGGATACAAGAGACCCAGTACTTC